The 8 T cell receptor beta chains presented below share a single source sample, sequenced in a study of shared clonotypes between healthy human individuals. TCRdb's copy holds only in-frame clones and misses some; the assay was immunoSEQ multiplex PCR. The sample yields 2 million to 2.5 million clones, about 90% seen once. Material: naive CD4+ T cells from PBMCs. As for subset: CD45RA+ positively selected. These receptor sequences come from a young man in good health. Some clones in this sample may be carry-over from other donors' samples.

The rearrangement joins TRBV7-8 to TRBJ2-5; D remains unclear. This CDR3 spans 11 amino acids. The germline V gene has CDR1 SGHVS and CDR2 FQNEAQ. V lost 2 bases and J 5 bases, leaving 3 bases between the germline ends. The CDR3 here is CASSLSETQYF. Written as DNA, the CDR3 is TGTGCCAGCAGCTTAAGTGAGACCCAGTACTTC. The complete variable domain, with remaining parts taken from reference TRBV7-8 and TRBJ2-5, reads GAGVSQSPRYKVAKRGQDVALRCDPISGHVSLFWYQQALGQGPEFLTYFQNEAQLDKSGLPSDRFFAERPEGSVSTLKIQRTQQEDSAVYLCASSLSETQYFGPGTRLLVL.

Points on this clone: In the same sample, other DNA sequences code for this CDR3. V is TRBV10-3 and J is TRBJ2-7, with 7 positions matching TRBD1. The CDR3 consists of 13 residues. Losses at the gene ends were 9 bases for V and 3 bases for J; bases not matched to a gene: 8. Germline V gives CDR1 ENHRY, CDR2 SYGVKD. CDR3: CAISRQGGYEQYF. The CDR3 DNA reads as TGTGCCATTTCAAGACAGGGTGGCTACGAGCAGTACTTC.

This chain connects TRBV10-1 to TRBJ2-2, with 7 bases lining up with TRBD2. After removal of 10 bases from V and 0 bases from J, the junction contained 5 bases not matched to a gene. The V gene's germline CDR1 is WNHNN and CDR2 SYGVQD (reference sequence). The CDR3 consists of 14 residues. In DNA, the CDR3 is TGCGCCACCGCGAGCGGGGCGAACACCGGGGAGCTGTTTTTT. The encoded protein is CATASGANTGELFF.

The chain is built from TRBV11-3 and TRBJ2-2; D might be TRBD1 or TRBD2, each matching 5 bases. This CDR3 is built from 14 residues. The germline V gene encodes CDR1 SGHNT and CDR2 YENEEA. V lost 0 bases, J lost 6 bases, and 8 bases lay in between. The CDR3 is CASSLEGVSGELFF. CDR3 nucleotide sequence: TGTGCCAGCAGCTTAGAGGGGGTCTCCGGGGAGCTGTTTTTT. The variable domain in full, with the rest retrieved from reference TRBV11-3 and TRBJ2-2, is EAGVVQSPRYKIIEKKQPVAFWCNPISGHNTLYWYLQNLGQGPELLIRYENEEAVDDSQLPKDRFSAERLKGVDSTLKIQPAELGDSAVYLCASSLEGVSGELFFGEGSRLTVL.

The chain couples TRBV30 to TRBJ2-6; possible D gene TRBD1, 6 bases. The CDR3 sequence is 16 residues long. Germline CDR1 reads GTSNPN; CDR2 reads SVGIG (reference sequence). V was trimmed by 7 bases and J by 2 bases, leaving 18 bases between them. The CDR3 sequence is CASTTGWAPGANVLTF. Written as DNA, the CDR3 is TGTGCCTCCACAACAGGGTGGGCGCCTGGGGCCAACGTCCTGACTTTC. The whole variable domain, remainder taken from reference TRBV30 and TRBJ2-6, is SQTIHQWPATLVQPVGSPLSLECTVEGTSNPNLYWYRQAAGRGLQLLFYSVGIGQISSEVPQNLSASRPQDRQFILSSKKLLLSDSGFYLCASTTGWAPGANVLTFGAGSRLTVL.

The V gene is TRBV5-5, the J gene TRBJ1-1; D uncertain. The CDR3 runs 14 residues. With 4 bases removed from V and 1 base from J, the gap between germline ends came to 11 bases. In germline, CDR1 is SGHKS, CDR2 YYEKEE (reference sequence). The CDR3 sequence is CASSTNAPNTEAFF. As DNA, the CDR3 is TGTGCCAGCAGCACAAATGCCCCGAACACTGAAGCTTTCTTT.

V usage is TRBV4-3 and J usage is TRBJ2-2; a weak D match, TRBD2 (6 bases). The V gene's germline CDR1 is LGHNA and CDR2 YSLEER. CDR3 size: 16 residues. Trimming removed 0 bases at V and 2 bases at J, with 10 bases between. The CDR3 protein is CASSQEVADNTGELFF. In DNA, the CDR3 is TGCGCCAGCAGCCAAGAAGTAGCGGATAACACCGGGGAGCTGTTTTTT.

The J gene is TRBJ2-5, the V gene TRBV7-9; D call uncertain. The CDR3 is 15 amino acids. V lost 0 bases and J lost 2, with 10 bases in between. Germline CDR1 SEHNR, CDR2 FQNEAQ (reference sequence). In nucleotides, the CDR3 is TGTGCCAGCAGCTTAGCTCTCACGGCTCAAGAGACCCAGTACTTC. Translation: CASSLALTAQETQYF.